A single sample is the source of the 30 T cell receptor beta chains below, sequenced in a study of T cell changes during pregnancy in multiple sclerosis. TCRdb keeps only in-frame clones here, not all; method: immunoSEQ multiplex PCR. Among some 32,000 clones listed, about nine tenths were seen once. Material: CD8+ T cells from peripheral blood mononuclear cells, obtained in the second trimester of pregnancy. The receptors shown here come from a female donor with multiple sclerosis, enrolled in a pregnancy study.

This chain joins TRBV11-2 and TRBJ2-3; D possibly corresponds to TRBD2 (5 bases). V was clipped by 5 bases and J by 5 bases, with 11 bases between them. This CDR3 region has 13 residues. CDR1 and CDR2 from the germline V gene are SGHAT and FQNNGV. CDR3 in DNA: TGTGCCAGCAGCCCATTGACTAAAGATACGCAGTATTTT. Translated: CASSPLTKDTQYF.

The chain uses TRBV2 and TRBJ2-1, with 7 bases identical to TRBD2. CDR3 length equals 16 residues. Losses at the gene ends were 6 bases for V and 7 bases for J; bases not matched to a gene: 15. The germline V gene encodes CDR1 SNHLY and CDR2 FYNNEI. The CDR3 loop is CASRDRVAGIRNEQFF. The DNA of the CDR3 is TGTGCCAGCAGGGATCGGGTAGCGGGCATAAGAAATGAGCAGTTCTTC. The full variable domain, with the rest looked up from reference TRBV2 and TRBJ2-1, is EPEVTQTPSHQVTQMGQEVILRCVPISNHLYFYWYRQILGQKVEFLVSFYNNEISEKSEIFDDQFSVERPDGSNFTLKIRSTKLEDSAMYFCASRDRVAGIRNEQFFGPGTRLTVL.

There are a few counts of this clone. The V gene is TRBV28, the J gene TRBJ1-2; perhaps TRBD1 as D (5 bases). The CDR3 loop spans 14 amino acids. Trimming removed 6 bases from V and 8 bases from J, with 19 bases in between. Germline lookup yields CDR1 MDHEN and CDR2 SYDVKM. For the CDR3, the DNA is TGTGCCAGCAGACCCCTCCAGGGAATTCACGGCTACACCTTC. Translating it yields CASRPLQGIHGYTF.

The chain carries TRBV4-3 and TRBJ2-1, with 12 bases identical to TRBD2. V dropped 2 bases and J dropped 6; count of bases not matched to a gene: 5. The CDR3 runs 16 residues. Looked up from germline, CDR1 is LGHNA and CDR2 is YSLEER. CDR3 loop: CASSQSSGRASNEQFF. CDR3 nucleotide sequence: TGCGCCAGCAGCCAATCTAGCGGGAGGGCCTCCAATGAGCAGTTCTTC.

This clone was counted a few times. The rearrangement joins TRBV5-6 to TRBJ2-3; TRBD2 matches 12 bases. The ends lost 4 bases at V and 5 bases at J; junction bases unmatched: 8. This CDR3 is built from 16 residues. In germline, CDR1 is SGHDT, CDR2 YYEEEE. CDR3 sequence (DNA): TGTGCCAGCAGCCCATGGACTAGCGGGATTATAGATACGCAGTATTTT. Its protein is CASSPWTSGIIDTQYF. Using reference TRBV5-6 and TRBJ2-3 for the parts outside the CDR3, the full variable domain is DAGVTQSPTHLIKTRGQQVTLRCSPKSGHDTVSWYQQALGQGPQFIFQYYEEEERQRGNFPDRFSGHQFPNYSSELNVNALLLGDSALYLCASSPWTSGIIDTQYFGPGTRLTVL.

This clone is medium-sized (0.01 to 0.1%) by share. The chain is built from TRBV7-9 and TRBJ1-5; D might be TRBD1 (6 bases). The CDR3 is 14 residues long. V was clipped by 5 bases and J by 0 bases, with 8 bases between them. The germline CDR1 and CDR2 sequences are SEHNR and FQNEAQ (reference sequence). The CDR3 region has the DNA TGTGCCAGCAGCAAACAGGGTAGCAATCAGCCCCAGCATTTT. Protein product: CASSKQGSNQPQHF. The variable domain in full, completed from reference TRBV7-9 and TRBJ1-5, reads DTGVSQNPRHKITKRGQNVTFRCDPISEHNRLYWYRQTLGQGPEFLTYFQNEAQLEKSRLLSDRFSAERPKGSFSTLEIQRTEQGDSAMYLCASSKQGSNQPQHFGDGTRLSIL.

The chain is built from TRBV2 and TRBJ1-2; D ambiguous. The CDR3 is 12 residues long. V gave up 6 bases and J gave up 6 bases, with 11 bases separating them. CDR1 SNHLY and CDR2 FYNNEI come from the germline V gene. The CDR3 loop is CASSPERNGYTF. CDR3 DNA: TGTGCCAGCAGCCCCGAGCGGAATGGCTACACCTTC.

This clone was recorded once. The chain has TRBV2 and TRBJ2-7; TRBD1 is a possible D gene (6 bases). The CDR3 is 12 amino acids. V lost 3 bases and J 6 bases, leaving 9 bases between the germline ends. The germline CDR1 and CDR2 sequences are SNHLY and FYNNEI. The CDR3 bases are TGTGCCAGCAGTGACAGGGGCGGCGAGCAGTACTTC. Translated: CASSDRGGEQYF.

The gene calls are TRBV6-5 and TRBJ1-2, with 8 nucleotides matching TRBD1. CDR3 length: 13 residues. V lost 2 bases and J lost 9; bases outside the gene matches: 5. Germline V gene data show CDR1 as MNHEY and CDR2 as SVGAGI. CDR3: CASSYQDRASYTF. CDR3 DNA sequence: TGTGCCAGCAGTTACCAGGACAGGGCTAGCTACACCTTC.

The CDR3 region has the DNA TGTGCCAGCAGTTCCGGGACTGTGTCGACAGATACGCAGTATTTT. Translated, it gives CASSSGTVSTDTQYF. V usage is TRBV6-5 and J usage is TRBJ2-3; D might be TRBD2 (6 bases). The germline V and J ends were trimmed by 4 bases and 3 bases, with 14 bases remaining between them. Looked up from germline, CDR1 is MNHEY and CDR2 is SVGAGI. The CDR3 length is 15 residues.

The V call is TRBV9, the J call TRBJ2-7, with TRBD1 as a possible D gene (5 bases). Trimming took 0 bases from V and 3 from J, leaving 19 bases between them. The CDR3 contains 17 residues. Germline loops: CDR1 SGDLS, CDR2 YYNGEE. The CDR3 region is CASSVGQGFPPLYEQYF. CDR3 nucleotides: TGTGCCAGCAGCGTAGGGCAGGGTTTCCCGCCCCTCTACGAGCAGTACTTC.

The chain combines TRBV10-2 with TRBJ2-3, with 7 nucleotides matching TRBD2. This CDR3 is built from 16 residues. Per germline, CDR1 WSHSY and CDR2 SAAADI. V lost 2 bases to trimming and J lost 4 bases; unmatched junction nucleotides: 9. The CDR3 nucleotides read TGCGCCAGCAGTGAGACGGGGGAGGGCCTCGCAGATACGCAGTATTTT. This codes for CASSETGEGLADTQYF.

The CDR3 is CASSRQGNNEQFF. CDR3 DNA: TGTGCCAGCAGCAGACAGGGAAACAATGAGCAGTTCTTC. The chain joins TRBV6-5 to TRBJ2-1, with 7 bases matching TRBD1. Per the germline V gene, CDR1 is MNHEY and CDR2 is SVGAGI. The V gene end was trimmed by 6 bases and the J gene end by 5 bases; junction bases not matched to a gene: 4. CDR3 length: 13 residues.

The chain employs TRBV19 and TRBJ1-5, with D maybe TRBD1 (5 bases). Deletions cut 7 bases from V and 4 bases from J, with 17 bases between. The CDR3 spans 15 residues. Germline V lookup: CDR1 LNHDA, CDR2 SQIVND (reference sequence). The DNA of the CDR3 is TGTGCCAGTACCGAGACCAGGGTGGGTAATCAGCCCCAGCATTTT. Its translation: CASTETRVGNQPQHF.

This clone was recorded once. The genes are TRBV19 and TRBJ2-7, with D tentatively TRBD2 (5 bases). In germline, CDR1 is LNHDA, CDR2 SQIVND (reference sequence). This CDR3 has 15 residues. Trimming took off 3 bases at V and 0 bases at J, with 12 bases between the two ends. DNA of the CDR3: TGTGCCAGTAGTATTTGGCTAGCTGCCTCCTACGAGCAGTACTTC. This translates into CASSIWLAASYEQYF.

The V call is TRBV5-1, the J call TRBJ2-7; 8 nucleotides line up with TRBD1. J gave up 5 bases and V 0 bases, and 4 bases lay outside the gene matches. This CDR3 has 14 amino acids. Germline V gene data show CDR1 as SGHRS and CDR2 as YFSETQ. The CDR3 sequence: CASSLGQGFDEQYF. The DNA for the CDR3 is TGCGCCAGCAGCTTGGGACAGGGGTTCGACGAGCAGTACTTC.

The chain combines TRBV9 with TRBJ2-1; 10 nucleotides agree with TRBD2. The CDR3 length is 17 residues. The V and J ends lost 0 bases and 8 bases, in that order; junction bases with no gene match: 11. Germline CDR1 reads SGDLS; CDR2 reads YYNGEE. CDR3 in amino acids: CASSVGEEREGPDEQFF. The CDR3 coding sequence is TGTGCCAGCAGCGTAGGGGAGGAGCGGGAGGGCCCCGATGAGCAGTTCTTC. The full variable domain, rest sourced from reference TRBV9 and TRBJ2-1, is DSGVTQTPKHLITATGQRVTLRCSPRSGDLSVYWYQQSLDQGLQFLIQYYNGEERAKGNILERFSAQQFPDLHSELNLSSLELGDSALYFCASSVGEEREGPDEQFFGPGTRLTVL.

The chain employs TRBV27 and TRBJ1-2, with a tentative D call TRBD1 (5 bases). This CDR3 is built from 15 residues. Trimming stripped 6 bases from V and 6 bases from J, with 20 bases between. The germline gives CDR1 MNHEY, CDR2 SMNVEV (reference sequence). The CDR3 region has the DNA TGTGCCAGCAGGAAAGGGGTGCAGGGTTTCCATGGCTACACCTTC. Its translation: CASRKGVQGFHGYTF.

The rearrangement links TRBV5-5 to TRBJ2-7, with D uncertain. The germline gives CDR1 SGHKS, CDR2 YYEKEE (reference sequence). V was trimmed by 4 bases and J by 4 bases, leaving 12 bases between them. The CDR3 extends over 13 amino acids. CDR3 protein: CASSHSLPYEQYF. In DNA form, the CDR3 reads TGTGCCAGCAGCCACTCATTACCATACGAGCAGTACTTC.

The chain has TRBV12-1 and TRBJ2-3; the table's D call, TRBD2, has no DNA check behind it. TRBV12-1 is a pseudogene locus. The CDR3 contains 17 residues. In nucleotides, the CDR3 is TGTGCCAGCAGCTCAGCGTCCGGACTAGCGGAGATAGATACGCAGTATTTT. It translates to CASSSASGLAEIDTQYF.

The chain combines TRBV6-5 with TRBJ1-2; 7 nucleotides agree with TRBD1. Germline CDR1 is MNHEY and CDR2 is SVGAGI. Trimming took 2 bases from V and 6 from J; bases not matched to a gene: 3. The CDR3 has 13 residues. The CDR3 here is CASSYRTGDGYTF. CDR3 sequence (DNA): TGTGCCAGCAGTTACCGGACAGGAGATGGCTACACCTTC.

The CDR3 DNA sequence: TGTGCCATCAGTGCGTGGACTAGCGGAACCTACGAGCAGTACTTC. Protein: CAISAWTSGTYEQYF. The chain is built from TRBV10-3 and TRBJ2-7, with 10 bases that match TRBD2. The germline gives CDR1 ENHRY, CDR2 SYGVKD. V shed 4 bases, J shed 2 bases, and the junction held 5 bases outside the gene matches. The CDR3 sequence is 15 residues long.

This sequence joins TRBV28 and TRBJ1-2, with D perhaps TRBD1 (5 bases). V dropped 11 bases and J dropped 1 base, with 17 bases sitting between them. The CDR3 contains 14 residues. Germline-derived CDR1 and CDR2 are MDHEN and SYDVKM. The CDR3 reads CALARAGDNYGYTF. The CDR3 DNA follows: TGTGCCCTGGCCAGGGCAGGAGATAACTATGGCTACACCTTC.

The genes are TRBV9 and TRBJ2-1; TRBD2 agrees at 7 bases. Germline CDR1 SGDLS, CDR2 YYNGEE. The V and J ends lost 3 bases and 0 bases, in that order; junction bases with no gene match: 3. CDR3 length: 15 amino acids. CDR3 loop: CASSAGGSSYNEQFF. In nucleotides, the CDR3 is TGTGCCAGCAGCGCGGGGGGAAGCTCCTACAATGAGCAGTTCTTC.

The chain uses TRBV7-9 and TRBJ2-3, with D possibly TRBD2 on 5 matching bases. The CDR3 sequence is 17 residues long. V lost 5 bases, J lost 2 bases, and 20 bases lay in between. Germline V gene lookup returns CDR1 SEHNR and CDR2 FQNEAQ (reference sequence). The CDR3 loop is CASSPSTRLPPTDTQYF. The DNA for the CDR3 is TGTGCCAGCAGCCCTTCCACTAGACTCCCTCCCACAGATACGCAGTATTTT.

The chain carries TRBV9 and TRBJ2-5; possible D gene TRBD1, 5 bases. The CDR3 has 14 residues. Trimming removed 7 bases from V and 2 bases from J, with 15 bases in between. Germline V gene sequence: CDR1 SGDLS, CDR2 YYNGEE. The CDR3 bases are TGTGCCAGCTCTGTAACAGGAGAGCAAGAGACCCAGTACTTC. This codes for CASSVTGEQETQYF.

This sequence joins TRBV5-8 and TRBJ2-2, with 10 nucleotides matching TRBD1. CDR1 is SGHTS and CDR2 is YDEGEE in the germline V gene. The CDR3 has 16 residues. V was clipped by 4 bases and J by 0 bases; unmatched bases: 3. The CDR3 sequence is CASSPDRGTNTGELFF. CDR3 DNA sequence: TGTGCCAGCAGCCCGGACAGGGGGACGAACACCGGGGAGCTGTTTTTT.

This clone has a single count. V gene TRBV28 combines with J gene TRBJ1-1; 7 bases are a match to TRBD1. Germline loops: CDR1 MDHEN, CDR2 SYDVKM. Trimming removed 7 bases from V and 0 bases from J; junction bases left unmatched: 17. This CDR3 comprises 18 residues. This CDR3 reads CASTLPGGRYGMNTEAFF. The CDR3 DNA reads TGTGCCAGCACCCTCCCAGGGGGACGATATGGTATGAACACTGAAGCTTTCTTT.

This clone was observed a few times. The J gene is TRBJ2-7, the V gene TRBV13, with TRBD2 identical over 7 bases. This CDR3 contains 14 residues. V was clipped by 6 bases and J by 6 bases; unmatched bases: 11. Per germline, CDR1 PRHDT and CDR2 FYEKMQ (reference sequence). CDR3 in amino acids: CASRPLAEGLEQYF. The CDR3 DNA reads as TGTGCCAGCAGACCTCTAGCGGAGGGGCTCGAGCAGTACTTC.

V and J are TRBV4-1 and TRBJ2-7; possible D gene TRBD1, 6 bases. The CDR3 has 15 amino acids. Trimming removed 1 base at V and 4 bases at J, with 14 bases between. From germline, CDR1 is MGHRA and CDR2 YSYEKL. The CDR3 DNA is TGCGCCAGCAGCCAAGTCCCCGGGACACCTTACGAGCAGTACTTC. Translating it yields CASSQVPGTPYEQYF.